This TCR beta chain was observed in a study of blood T cell repertoires in COVID-19. Overall study context: COVID-19 samples, acute and convalescent, were from the United States, Italy and Spain. Sample material is recorded as cDNA or gDNA derived from T cells, B-cell-depleted T cells, or PBMCs.

J was trimmed by 6 bases and V by 8 bases; bases with no gene match: 12. The germline V gene encodes CDR1 MNHEY and CDR2 SMNVEV (reference sequence). CDR3 length equals 14 residues. Per the authors' pipeline: Reference gene primer amplification gave nucleated cell count estimates. TCRdb's copy holds only in-frame clones and misses some; the assay was immunoSEQ multiplex PCR. V, J and clone size reflect that table, while D and trimming were determined from the DNA. The profile shows approximately 150,000 clones, 84% of them singletons. Patients of the Seattle cohort, enrolled during active infection, were followed longitudinally.

The gene calls are TRBV27 and TRBJ2-5; 7 positions match TRBD1. The source material was peripheral blood. This sequence was found in a woman over 75 with COVID-19, enrolled during active disease. The CDR3 region is CASSPRQGEQTQYF. The CDR3 nucleotides read TGTGCCAGCTCTCCTCGACAGGGAGAACAGACCCAGTACTTC.